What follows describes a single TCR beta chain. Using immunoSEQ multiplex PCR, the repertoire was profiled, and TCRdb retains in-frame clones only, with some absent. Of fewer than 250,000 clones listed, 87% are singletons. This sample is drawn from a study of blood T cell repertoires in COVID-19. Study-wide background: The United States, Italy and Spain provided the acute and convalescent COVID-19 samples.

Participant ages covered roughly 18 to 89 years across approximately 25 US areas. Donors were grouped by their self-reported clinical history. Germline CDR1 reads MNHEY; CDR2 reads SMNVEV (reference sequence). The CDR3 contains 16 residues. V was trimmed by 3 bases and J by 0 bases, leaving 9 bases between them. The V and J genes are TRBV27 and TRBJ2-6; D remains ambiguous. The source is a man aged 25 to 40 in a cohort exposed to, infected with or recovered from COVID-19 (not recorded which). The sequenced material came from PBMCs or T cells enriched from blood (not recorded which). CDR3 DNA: TGTGCCAGCAGTTTTCTACCAAGCTCTGGGGCCAACGTCCTGACTTTC. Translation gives CASSFLPSSGANVLTF.